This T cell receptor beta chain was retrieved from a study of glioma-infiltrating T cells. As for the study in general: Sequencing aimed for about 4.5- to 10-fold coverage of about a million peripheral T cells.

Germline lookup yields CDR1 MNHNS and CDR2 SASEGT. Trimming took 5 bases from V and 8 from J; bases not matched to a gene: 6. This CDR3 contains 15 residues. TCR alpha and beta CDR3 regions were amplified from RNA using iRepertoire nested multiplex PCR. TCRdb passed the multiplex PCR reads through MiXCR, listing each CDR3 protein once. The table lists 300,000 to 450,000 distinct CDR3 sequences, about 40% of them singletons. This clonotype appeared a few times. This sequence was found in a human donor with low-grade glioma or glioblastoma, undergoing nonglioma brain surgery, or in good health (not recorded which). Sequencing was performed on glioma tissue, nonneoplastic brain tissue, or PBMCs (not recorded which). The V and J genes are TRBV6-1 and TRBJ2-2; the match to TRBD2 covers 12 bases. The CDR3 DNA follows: TGTGCCAGCAGTTCACTAGCGGGAGGATCGGGGGAGCTGTTTTTT. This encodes CASSSLAGGSGELFF.